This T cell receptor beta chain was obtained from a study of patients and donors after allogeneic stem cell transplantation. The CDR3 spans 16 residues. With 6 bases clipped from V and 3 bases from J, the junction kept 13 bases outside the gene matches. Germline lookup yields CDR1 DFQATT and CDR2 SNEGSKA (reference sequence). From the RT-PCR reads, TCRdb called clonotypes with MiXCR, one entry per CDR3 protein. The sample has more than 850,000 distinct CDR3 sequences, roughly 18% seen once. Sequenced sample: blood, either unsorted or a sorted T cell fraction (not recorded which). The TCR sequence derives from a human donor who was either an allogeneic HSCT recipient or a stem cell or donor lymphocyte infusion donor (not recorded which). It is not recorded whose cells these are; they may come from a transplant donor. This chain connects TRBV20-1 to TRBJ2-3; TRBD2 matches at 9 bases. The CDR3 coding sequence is TGCAGTGCACCCCCCTGGGGACTAGCTCTGACAGATACGCAGTATTTT. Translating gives CSAPPWGLALTDTQYF.